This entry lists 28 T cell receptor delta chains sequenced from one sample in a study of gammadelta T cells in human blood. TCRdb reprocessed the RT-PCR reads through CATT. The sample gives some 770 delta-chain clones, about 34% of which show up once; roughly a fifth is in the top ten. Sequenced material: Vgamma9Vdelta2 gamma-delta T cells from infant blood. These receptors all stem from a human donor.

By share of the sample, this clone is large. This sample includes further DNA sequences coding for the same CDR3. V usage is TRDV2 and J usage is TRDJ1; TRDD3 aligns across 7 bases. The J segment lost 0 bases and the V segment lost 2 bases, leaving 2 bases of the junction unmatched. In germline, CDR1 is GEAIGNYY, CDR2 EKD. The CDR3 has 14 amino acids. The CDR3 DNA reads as TGTGCCTGTGACAAGCTGGGGGACACCGATAAACTCATCTTT. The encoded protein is CACDKLGDTDKLIF.

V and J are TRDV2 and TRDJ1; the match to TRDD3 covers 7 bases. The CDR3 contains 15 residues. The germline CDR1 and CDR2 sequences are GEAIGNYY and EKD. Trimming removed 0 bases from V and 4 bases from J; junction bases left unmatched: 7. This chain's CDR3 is CACDTLGARYDKLIF. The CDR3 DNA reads TGTGCCTGTGACACCCTGGGGGCCAGGTACGATAAACTCATCTTT.

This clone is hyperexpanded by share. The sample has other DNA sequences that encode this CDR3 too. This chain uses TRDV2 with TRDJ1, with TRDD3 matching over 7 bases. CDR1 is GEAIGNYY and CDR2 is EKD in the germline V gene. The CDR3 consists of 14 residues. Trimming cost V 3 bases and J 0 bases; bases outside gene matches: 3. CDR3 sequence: CACDAWGNTDKLIF. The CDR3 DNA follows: TGTGCCTGTGACGCGTGGGGGAACACCGATAAACTCATCTTT.

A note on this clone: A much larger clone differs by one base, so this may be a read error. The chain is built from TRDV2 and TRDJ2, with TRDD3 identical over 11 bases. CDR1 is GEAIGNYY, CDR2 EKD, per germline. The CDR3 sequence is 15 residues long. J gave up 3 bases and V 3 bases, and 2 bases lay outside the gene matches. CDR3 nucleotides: TGTGCCTGTGACCCACTGGGGGATATGACAGCACAACTCTTCTTT. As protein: CACDPLGDMTAQLFF.

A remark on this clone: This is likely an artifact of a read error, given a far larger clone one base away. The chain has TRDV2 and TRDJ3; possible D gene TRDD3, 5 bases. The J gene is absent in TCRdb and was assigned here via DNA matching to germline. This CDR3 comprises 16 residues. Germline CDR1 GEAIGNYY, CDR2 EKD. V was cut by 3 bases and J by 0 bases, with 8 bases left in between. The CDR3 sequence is CACDVLDSWDTRQMFF. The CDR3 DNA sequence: TGTGCCTGTGACGTACTGGACTCCTGGGACACCCGACAGATGTTTTTC.

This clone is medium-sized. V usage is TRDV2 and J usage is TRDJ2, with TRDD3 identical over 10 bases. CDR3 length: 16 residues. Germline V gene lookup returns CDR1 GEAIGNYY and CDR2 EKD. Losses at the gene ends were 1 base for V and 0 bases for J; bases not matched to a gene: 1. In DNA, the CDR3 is TGTGCCTGTGACACGCTGGGGGATACTTTGACAGCACAACTCTTCTTT. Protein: CACDTLGDTLTAQLFF.

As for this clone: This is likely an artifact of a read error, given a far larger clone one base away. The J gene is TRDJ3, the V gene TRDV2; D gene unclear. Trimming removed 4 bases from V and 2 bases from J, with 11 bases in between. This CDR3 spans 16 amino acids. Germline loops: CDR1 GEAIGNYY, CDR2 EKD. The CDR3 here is CACESLVTWDTRQMFF. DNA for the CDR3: TGTGCCTGTGAATCGCTTGTGACCTGGGACACCCGACAGATGTTTTTC.

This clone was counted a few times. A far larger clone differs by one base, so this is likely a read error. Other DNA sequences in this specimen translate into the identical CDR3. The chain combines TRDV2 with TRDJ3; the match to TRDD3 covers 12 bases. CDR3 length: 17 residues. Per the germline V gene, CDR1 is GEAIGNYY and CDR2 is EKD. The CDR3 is CACDILGDTWDTRQMFF. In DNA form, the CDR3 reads TGTGCCTGTGACATACTGGGGGATACCTGGGACACCCGTCAGATGTTTTTC.

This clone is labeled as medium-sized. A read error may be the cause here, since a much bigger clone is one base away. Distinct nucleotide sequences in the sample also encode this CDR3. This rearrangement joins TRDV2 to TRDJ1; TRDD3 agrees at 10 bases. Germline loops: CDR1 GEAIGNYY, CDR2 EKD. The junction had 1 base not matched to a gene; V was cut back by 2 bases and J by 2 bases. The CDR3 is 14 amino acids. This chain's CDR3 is CACDKLGDTDKLIF. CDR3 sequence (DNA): TGTGCCTGTGACAAACTGGGGGATACCGATAAACTCATCTTT.

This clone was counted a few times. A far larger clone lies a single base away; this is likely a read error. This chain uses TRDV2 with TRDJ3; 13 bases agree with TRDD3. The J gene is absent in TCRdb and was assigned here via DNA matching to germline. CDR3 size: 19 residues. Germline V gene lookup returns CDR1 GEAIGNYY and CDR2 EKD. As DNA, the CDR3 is TGTGCCTGTGATCCCCTTACTGGGGGATACGATCGGGACACCCGACGGATGTTTTTC. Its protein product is CACDPLTGGYDRDTRRMFF.

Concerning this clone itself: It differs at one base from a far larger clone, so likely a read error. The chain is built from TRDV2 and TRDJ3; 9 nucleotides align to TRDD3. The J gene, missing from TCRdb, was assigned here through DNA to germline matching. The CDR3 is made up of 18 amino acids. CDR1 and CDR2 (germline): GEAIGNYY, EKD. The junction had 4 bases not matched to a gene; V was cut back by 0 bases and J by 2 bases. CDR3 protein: CACDTVGDMPWDTRQMFF. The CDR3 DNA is TGTGCCTGTGACACCGTGGGGGATATGCCCTGGGACACCCGACAGATGTTTTTC.

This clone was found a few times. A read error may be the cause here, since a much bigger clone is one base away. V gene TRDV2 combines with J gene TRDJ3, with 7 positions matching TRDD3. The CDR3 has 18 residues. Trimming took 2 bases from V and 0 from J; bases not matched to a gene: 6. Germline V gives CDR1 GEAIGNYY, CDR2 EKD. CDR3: CACDKLGYSSWDTRQMFF. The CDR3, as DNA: TGTGCCTGTGACAAACTGGGGTATAGCTCCTGGGACACCCGACAGATGTTTTTC.

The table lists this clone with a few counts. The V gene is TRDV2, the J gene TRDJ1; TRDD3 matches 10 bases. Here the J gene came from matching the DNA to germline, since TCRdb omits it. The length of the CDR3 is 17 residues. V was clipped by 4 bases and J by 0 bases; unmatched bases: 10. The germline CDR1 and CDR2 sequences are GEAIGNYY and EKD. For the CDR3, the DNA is TGTGCCTGTGATCCTACTGGGGGATCCTGGGACACCGATAAACTCATCTTT. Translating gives CACDPTGGSWDTDKLIF.

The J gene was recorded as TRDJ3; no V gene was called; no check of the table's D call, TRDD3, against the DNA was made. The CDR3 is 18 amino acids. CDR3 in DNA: TGTGCCTGTGACGTACTGGGGGACACAGCCTGGGACACCCGACAGATGTTTTTT. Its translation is CACDVLGDTAWDTRQMFF.

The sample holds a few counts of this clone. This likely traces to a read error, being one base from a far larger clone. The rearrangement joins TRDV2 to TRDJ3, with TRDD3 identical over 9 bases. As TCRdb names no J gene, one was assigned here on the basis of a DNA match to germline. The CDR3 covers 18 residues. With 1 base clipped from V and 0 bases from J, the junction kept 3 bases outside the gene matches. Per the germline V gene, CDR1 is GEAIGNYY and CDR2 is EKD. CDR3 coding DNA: TGTGCCTGTGACACTGGGGGATATAGCTCCTGGGACACCCGACAGATGTTTTTC. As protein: CACDTGGYSSWDTRQMFF.

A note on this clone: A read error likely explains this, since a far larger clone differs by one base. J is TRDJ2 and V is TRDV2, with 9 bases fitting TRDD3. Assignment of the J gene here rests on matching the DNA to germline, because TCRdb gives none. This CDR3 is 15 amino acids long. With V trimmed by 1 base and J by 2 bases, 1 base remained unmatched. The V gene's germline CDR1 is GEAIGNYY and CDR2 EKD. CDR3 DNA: TGTGCCTGTGACACACTGGGGGAGTTGACAGCACAACTCTTCTTT. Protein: CACDTLGELTAQLFF.

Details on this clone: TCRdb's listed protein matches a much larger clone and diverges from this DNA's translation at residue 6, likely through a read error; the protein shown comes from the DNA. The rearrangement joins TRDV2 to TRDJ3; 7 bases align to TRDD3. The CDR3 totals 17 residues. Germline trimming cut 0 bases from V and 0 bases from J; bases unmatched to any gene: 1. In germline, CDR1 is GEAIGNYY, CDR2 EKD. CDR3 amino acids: CACDTMGDSWDTRQMFF. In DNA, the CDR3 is TGTGCCTGTGACACCATGGGGGACTCCTGGGACACCCGACAGATGTTTTTC.

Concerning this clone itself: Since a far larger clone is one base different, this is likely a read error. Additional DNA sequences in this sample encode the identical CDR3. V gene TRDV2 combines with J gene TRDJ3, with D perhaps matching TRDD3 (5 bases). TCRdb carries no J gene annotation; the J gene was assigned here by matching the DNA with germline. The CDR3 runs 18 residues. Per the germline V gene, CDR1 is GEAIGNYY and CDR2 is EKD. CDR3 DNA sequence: TGTGCCTGTGACACCGTGGGGACTAGCTCCTGGGACACTCGACAGATGTTTTTC. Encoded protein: CACDTVGTSSWDTRQMFF.

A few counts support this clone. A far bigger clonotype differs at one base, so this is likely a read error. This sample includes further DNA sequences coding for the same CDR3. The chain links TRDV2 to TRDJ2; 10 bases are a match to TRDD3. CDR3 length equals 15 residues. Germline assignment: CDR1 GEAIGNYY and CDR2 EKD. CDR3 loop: CACDILGDLTAQLFF. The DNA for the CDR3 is TGTGCCTGTGACATACTGGGGGATTTGACCGCACAACTCTTCTTT.

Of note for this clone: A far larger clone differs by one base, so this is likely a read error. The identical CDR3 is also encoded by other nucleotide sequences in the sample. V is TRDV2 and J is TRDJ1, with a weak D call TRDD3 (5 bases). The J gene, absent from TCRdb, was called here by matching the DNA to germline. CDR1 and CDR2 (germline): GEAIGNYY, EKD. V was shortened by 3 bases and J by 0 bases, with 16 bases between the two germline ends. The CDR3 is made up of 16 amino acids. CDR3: CACDLAGSQYTDKLIF. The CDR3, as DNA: TGTGCCTGTGACCTAGCGGGGAGTCAGTACACCGATAAACTCATCTTT.

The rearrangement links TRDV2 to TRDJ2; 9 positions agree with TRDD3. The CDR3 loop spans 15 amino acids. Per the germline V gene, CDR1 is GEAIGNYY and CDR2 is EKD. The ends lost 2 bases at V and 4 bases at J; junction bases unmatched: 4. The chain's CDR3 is CACDILGDTTAQLFF. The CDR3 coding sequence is TGTGCCTGTGACATACTGGGGGACACGACAGCACAACTCTTCTTT.

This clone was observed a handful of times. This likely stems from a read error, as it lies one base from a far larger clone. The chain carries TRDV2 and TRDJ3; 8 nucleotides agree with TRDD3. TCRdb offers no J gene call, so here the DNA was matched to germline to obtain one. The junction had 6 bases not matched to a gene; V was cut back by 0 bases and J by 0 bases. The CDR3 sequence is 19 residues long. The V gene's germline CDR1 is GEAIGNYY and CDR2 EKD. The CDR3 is CACDTVWDTLSWDTRQMFF. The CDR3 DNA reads TGTGCCTGTGACACCGTGTGGGATACGCTCTCCTGGGACACCCGACAGATGTTTTTC.

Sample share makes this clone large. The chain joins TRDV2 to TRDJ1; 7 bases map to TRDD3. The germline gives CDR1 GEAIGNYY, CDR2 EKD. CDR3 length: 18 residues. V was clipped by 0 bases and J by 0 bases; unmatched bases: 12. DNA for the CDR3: TGTGCCTGTGACACCGCGATTTCGGGGGATCGCTACACCGATAAACTCATCTTT. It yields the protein CACDTAISGDRYTDKLIF.

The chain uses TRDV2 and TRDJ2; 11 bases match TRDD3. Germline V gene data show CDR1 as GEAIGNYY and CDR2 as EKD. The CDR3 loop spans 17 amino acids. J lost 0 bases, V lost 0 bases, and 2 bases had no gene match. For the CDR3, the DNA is TGTGCCTGTGACACCGTACTGGGGGATACTTTGACAGCACAACTCTTCTTT. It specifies CACDTVLGDTLTAQLFF.

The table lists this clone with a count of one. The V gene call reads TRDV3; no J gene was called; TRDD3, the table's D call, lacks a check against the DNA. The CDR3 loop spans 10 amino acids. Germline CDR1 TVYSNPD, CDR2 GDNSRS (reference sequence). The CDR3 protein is CAFWGIRDIF. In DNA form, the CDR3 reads TGTGCCTTCTGGGGGATACGAGACATCTTT.

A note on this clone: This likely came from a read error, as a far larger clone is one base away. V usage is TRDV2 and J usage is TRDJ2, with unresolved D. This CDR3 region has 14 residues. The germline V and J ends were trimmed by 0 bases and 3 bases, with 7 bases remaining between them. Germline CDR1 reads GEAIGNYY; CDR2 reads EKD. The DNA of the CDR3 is TGTGCCTGTGACACCTGGAGGATGACAGCACAACTCTTCTTT. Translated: CACDTWRMTAQLFF.

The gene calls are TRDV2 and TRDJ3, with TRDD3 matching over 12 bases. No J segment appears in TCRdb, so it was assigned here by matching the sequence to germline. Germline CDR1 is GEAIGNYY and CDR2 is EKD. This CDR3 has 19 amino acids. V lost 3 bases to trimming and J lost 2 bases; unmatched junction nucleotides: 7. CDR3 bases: TGTGCCTGTGACCCGTTACTGGGGGATACCGCCTGGGACACCCGACAGATGTTTTTC. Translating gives CACDPLLGDTAWDTRQMFF.

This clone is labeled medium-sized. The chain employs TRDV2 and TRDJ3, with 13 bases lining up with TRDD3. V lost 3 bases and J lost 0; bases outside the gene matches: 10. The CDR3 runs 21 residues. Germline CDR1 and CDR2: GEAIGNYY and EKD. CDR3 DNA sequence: TGTGCCTGTGACCCGTTACTGGGGGATACGGAGAGCTCCTGGGACACCCGACAGATGTTTTTC. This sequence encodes CACDPLLGDTESSWDTRQMFF.